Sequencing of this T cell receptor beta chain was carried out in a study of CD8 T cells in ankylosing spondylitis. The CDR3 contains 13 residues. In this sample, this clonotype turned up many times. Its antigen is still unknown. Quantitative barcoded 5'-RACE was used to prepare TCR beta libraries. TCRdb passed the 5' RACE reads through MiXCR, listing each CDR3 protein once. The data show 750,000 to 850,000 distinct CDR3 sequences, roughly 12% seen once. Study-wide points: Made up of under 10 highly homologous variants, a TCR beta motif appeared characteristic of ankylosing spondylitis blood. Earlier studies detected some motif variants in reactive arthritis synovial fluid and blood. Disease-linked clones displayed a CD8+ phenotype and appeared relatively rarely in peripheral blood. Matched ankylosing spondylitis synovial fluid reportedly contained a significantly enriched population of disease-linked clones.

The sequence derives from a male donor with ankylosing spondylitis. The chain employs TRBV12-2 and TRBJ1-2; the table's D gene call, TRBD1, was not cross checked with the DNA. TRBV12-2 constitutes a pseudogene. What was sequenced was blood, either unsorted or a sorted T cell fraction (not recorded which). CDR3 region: CASRPGTNYGYTF. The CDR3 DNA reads TGTGCAAGTCGCCCCGGGACAAACTATGGCTACACCTTC.